The source of this T cell receptor (beta chain) is a study of CD8 T cells in Susac syndrome. Germline V CDR1 and CDR2: SGHTA, FQGTGA. The CDR3 extends over 15 amino acids. V lost 5 bases and J lost 4; bases outside the gene matches: 5. With random hexamers, roughly 0.45 to 1 ug RNA was reverse transcribed. Multiplex PCR with immunoSEQ amplified the TCR beta CDR3 across 54 Vbeta and 13 Jbeta. TCRdb fed the immunoSEQ multiplex PCR reads into MiXCR, producing one record per CDR3 protein. The sample consists of 70,000 to 100,000 distinct CDR3 sequences, approximately 96% of them appearing once. Sequencing of TCR beta was performed on blood CD8+ T cells and on blood CD4+ T cells. CD8+ and CD4+ T cells were negatively isolated; TEMRA cells were FACS-enriched.

V gene TRBV7-3 combines with J gene TRBJ2-3; 11 positions agree with TRBD2. Material: CD8+ T cells from PBMCs. The receptor comes from a human donor with Susac syndrome. This CDR3 reads CASSPGLAEADTQYF. For the CDR3, the DNA is TGTGCCAGCAGCCCGGGACTAGCGGAAGCAGATACGCAGTATTTT.